The 24 T cell receptor beta chains in this list originate from one sample, sequenced in a study of blood T cells in healthy people across ages. Together with a sample-barcoded 5' primer, a J-beta primer mix was included in a second PCR lasting about 7 to 12 cycles. TCRdb reanalysed the 5' RACE reads using MiXCR and keeps one entry per CDR3 protein. The sample holds approximately 810,000 distinct CDR3 sequences, about 37% seen once. Sequenced input: blood. These receptor sequences come from a man aged 18 to 30 in good health.

This clonotype was picked up a small number of times. The rearrangement joins TRBV28 to TRBJ1-2; 7 nucleotides match TRBD1. V gave up 3 bases and J gave up 2 bases; unmatched junction bases: 12. CDR1 is MDHEN, CDR2 SYDVKM, per germline. The CDR3 spans 17 residues. CDR3 loop: CASSFADLGGANYGYTF. CDR3 coding DNA: TGTGCCAGCAGTTTTGCCGACCTAGGGGGCGCGAACTATGGCTACACCTTC.

This clonotype has more than one count but fewer than ten. This sequence joins TRBV4-3 and TRBJ2-5; 9 positions agree with TRBD2. J gave up 7 bases and V 0 bases, and 6 bases lay outside the gene matches. This CDR3 has 15 residues. From germline, CDR1 is LGHNA and CDR2 YSLEER. As DNA, the CDR3 is TGCGCCAGCAGCCAAGACCCAGCGGGGGGTGGGACCCAGTACTTC. Amino acids: CASSQDPAGGGTQYF.

This clonotype occurred a few times. J is TRBJ1-1 and V is TRBV4-1; D might be TRBD1 (5 bases). This CDR3 has 16 amino acids. CDR1 is MGHRA and CDR2 is YSYEKL in the germline V gene. The V end was cut by 3 bases, the J end by 5 bases, with 19 bases between. The CDR3 reads CASSQDTRASGTEAFF. The CDR3 coding sequence is TGCGCCAGCAGCCAGGACACCAGGGCGAGCGGGACTGAAGCTTTCTTT.

This clonotype has a handful of counts. This chain connects TRBV28 to TRBJ1-5; D may be TRBD1 (5 bases). Germline V CDR1 and CDR2: MDHEN, SYDVKM. V dropped 5 bases and J dropped 2 bases, with 7 bases sitting between them. The CDR3 consists of 13 residues. The CDR3 loop is CASSGDGNQPQHF. Here the CDR3 DNA reads TGTGCCAGCAGTGGGGACGGCAATCAGCCCCAGCATTTT.

The rearrangement joins TRBV15 to TRBJ2-1, with D possibly matching TRBD2 (6 bases). Germline V lookup: CDR1 LNHNV, CDR2 YYDKDF (reference sequence). V lost 0 bases to trimming and J lost 7 bases, with 13 bases between them. The CDR3 is 15 residues long. CDR3 DNA sequence: TGTGCCACCAGCAGAGATCGGGGGATCGGGAATGAGCAGTTCTTC. It yields the protein CATSRDRGIGNEQFF.

The chain joins TRBV27 to TRBJ2-4; D perhaps matches TRBD1 (6 bases). Germline CDR1 MNHEY, CDR2 SMNVEV (reference sequence). With 3 bases removed from V and 13 bases from J, the gap between germline ends came to 19 bases. This CDR3 spans 14 amino acids. As DNA, the CDR3 is TGTGCCAGCAGTTTTTGGGGGCCCAATGCTGAGCAGTACTTC. Translating gives CASSFWGPNAEQYF.

This clonotype has only a few counts. This chain connects TRBV4-2 to TRBJ2-3, with D perhaps matching TRBD2 (7 bases). This CDR3 is built from 16 residues. The ends were cut back, 4 bases at V and 5 bases at J, with 19 bases in the middle. CDR1 and CDR2 (germline): LGHNA, YNFKEQ. The CDR3, as DNA: TGTGCCAGCAGCCCCCTAGGGGGGGGGCCAGAAGATACGCAGTATTTT. Translation: CASSPLGGGPEDTQYF.

In this sample, this clonotype turned up a few times. DNA for the CDR3: TGTGCCAGCAGCGACCAAACCGGGGAGCTGTTTTTT. Residues: CASSDQTGELFF. This chain links TRBV12-3 or TRBV12-4 with TRBJ2-2; D unresolved. The germline V and J ends were trimmed by 6 bases and 5 bases, with 7 bases remaining between them. This CDR3 is 12 amino acids long.

DNA for the CDR3: TGTGCCAGCAGGACAGTTTCTGAAGCTTTCTTT. Residues: CASRTVSEAFF. V is TRBV6-5 and J is TRBJ1-1; D perhaps matches TRBD1 (5 bases). Trimming stripped 6 bases from V and 6 bases from J, with 8 bases between. The CDR3 is 11 amino acids. Germline-derived CDR1 and CDR2 are MNHEY and SVGAGI.

The CDR3 nucleotides are TGTGCCAGCCGTGGGCCAGGGAAGAAGGGTGAGCAGTACTTC. Translation: CASRGPGKKGEQYF. The rearrangement joins TRBV6-2 or TRBV6-3 to TRBJ2-7; possible D gene TRBD1, 5 bases. V lost 8 bases, J lost 7 bases, and 21 bases lay in between. The CDR3 consists of 14 residues. Per the germline V gene, CDR1 is MNHEY and CDR2 is SVGEGT.

This clonotype was observed many times. The chain joins TRBV29-1 to TRBJ1-4; 7 bases are shared with TRBD1. After removal of 0 bases from V and 4 bases from J, the junction contained 5 bases not matched to a gene. CDR1 and CDR2 (germline): SQVTM, ANQGSEA. This CDR3 region has 15 residues. The CDR3, as DNA: TGCAGCGTTGAAGAGGGGGACAGAATTAATGAAAAACTGTTTTTT. It encodes CSVEEGDRINEKLFF.

The table lists this clonotype with a few counts. The chain employs TRBV7-2 and TRBJ2-5, with D tentatively TRBD2 (6 bases). The CDR3 has 16 amino acids. Looked up from germline, CDR1 is SGHTA and CDR2 is FQGNSA. The V end lost 1 base, the J end lost 2 bases, and 14 bases lay between the germline ends. CDR3 bases: TGTGCCAGCAGCTTAGGTTACGGGGGAATTCAAGAGACCCAGTACTTC. This sequence encodes CASSLGYGGIQETQYF.

The gene calls are TRBV20-1 and TRBJ1-1; D unresolved. This CDR3 has 13 residues. Germline V lookup: CDR1 DFQATT, CDR2 SNEGSKA (reference sequence). V was cut by 5 bases and J by 8 bases, with 18 bases left in between. This CDR3 reads CSASKPTVREAFF. DNA of the CDR3: TGCAGTGCTTCCAAACCTACTGTCAGGGAAGCTTTCTTT.

Remarks on this clonotype: This may come from a read error, since a much larger clone is one base off. This chain connects TRBV4-3 to TRBJ2-1, with D maybe TRBD1 (6 bases). Trimming left V 3 bases short and J 10 bases short, with 19 bases between. The CDR3 has 15 amino acids. Germline CDR1 is LGHNA and CDR2 is YSLEER. The CDR3 sequence is CASSQGHVSSYEQFF. CDR3 coding DNA: TGCGCCAGCAGCCAGGGACACGTTTCCTCCTACGAGCAGTTCTTC.

A single count supports this clonotype. The V gene is TRBV28, the J gene TRBJ1-2, with unresolved D. V was trimmed by 4 bases and J by 8 bases, leaving 14 bases between them. The CDR3 is 13 residues long. Per germline, CDR1 MDHEN and CDR2 SYDVKM. For the CDR3, the DNA is TGTGCCAGCAGTTCGGGCCCACCGCGGGGCTACACCTTC. It translates to CASSSGPPRGYTF.

The chain carries TRBV12-3 or TRBV12-4 and TRBJ1-5; 7 nucleotides match TRBD1. This CDR3 region has 22 residues. V lost 1 base and J lost 0; bases outside the gene matches: 21. As DNA, the CDR3 is TGTGCCAGCAGTTTAGGGTCACCGGGAACTCTCCGGGACAGCTATAGCAATCAGCCCCAGCATTTT. This translates into CASSLGSPGTLRDSYSNQPQHF.

The J gene is TRBJ2-1, the V gene TRBV7-2; 8 bases agree with TRBD1. Germline CDR1 is SGHTA and CDR2 is FQGNSA. Losses at the gene ends were 5 bases for V and 10 bases for J; bases not matched to a gene: 7. The CDR3 extends over 13 amino acids. DNA of the CDR3: TGTGCCAGCAGCCTAGACAGGGGTTTAGAGCAGTTCTTC. Protein product: CASSLDRGLEQFF.

The J gene is TRBJ2-7, the V gene TRBV6-1; the D call may be TRBD1 or TRBD2 (5 bases each). The CDR3 sequence is 14 residues long. V was shortened by 2 bases and J by 4 bases, with 12 bases between the two germline ends. CDR1 and CDR2 (germline): MNHNS, SASEGT. The CDR3 protein is CASSEIREGYEQYF. The CDR3, as DNA: TGTGCCAGCAGTGAAATAAGAGAGGGGTACGAGCAGTACTTC.

The CDR3 DNA follows: TGCGCCAGCAGCCAAGTATGGGACAGGGAGACAGATACGCAGTATTTT. This gives the protein CASSQVWDRETDTQYF. This rearrangement joins TRBV4-3 to TRBJ2-3, with 9 bases aligning to TRBD1. Germline CDR1 LGHNA, CDR2 YSLEER. The J segment lost 3 bases and the V segment lost 1 base, leaving 5 bases of the junction unmatched. The CDR3 consists of 16 residues.

Concerning this clonotype itself: A much larger clone is a single base away; this may be a read error. V gene TRBV12-3 or TRBV12-4 combines with J gene TRBJ1-2; 8 bases map to TRBD1. CDR3 length: 15 residues. The CDR3 loop is CACSLIRTGLHGYTF. The CDR3 region has the DNA TGTGCCTGCAGTTTAATCAGGACAGGGCTCCATGGCTACACCTTC.

This sequence joins TRBV6-1 and TRBJ2-2; a weak D match, TRBD2 (6 bases). CDR1 MNHNS and CDR2 SASEGT come from the germline V gene. The CDR3 covers 17 residues. V was trimmed by 2 bases and J by 6 bases, leaving 19 bases between them. CDR3 sequence reads: CASSELRDVGTAGELFF. For the CDR3, the DNA is TGTGCCAGCAGTGAACTGCGTGACGTCGGGACTGCCGGGGAGCTGTTTTTT.

The gene calls are TRBV11-2 and TRBJ2-7, with D possibly being TRBD1 or TRBD2 (5 bases each). The DNA end lines up better with TRBJ2-4; the J call may be wrong. The CDR3 runs 18 residues. Germline-derived CDR1 and CDR2 are SGHAT and FQNNGV. CDR3 region: CASSLGLRAGSIKNIQYF. In DNA form, the CDR3 reads TGTGCCAGCAGCTTAGGCCTCCGGGCAGGGAGTATCAAAAACATTCAGTACTTC.

This clonotype has just a few counts. This chain joins TRBV20-1 and TRBJ1-1; D remains unclear. CDR1 is DFQATT and CDR2 is SNEGSKA in the germline V gene (reference sequence). This CDR3 region has 15 residues. The ends were cut back, 1 base at V and 1 base at J, with 13 bases in the middle. CDR3 in DNA: TGCAGTGCTAGAGGTAGTAGGACGGGGAACACTGAAGCTTTCTTT. The encoded protein is CSARGSRTGNTEAFF.

This clonotype was observed a handful of times. This chain links TRBV29-1 with TRBJ2-1; perhaps TRBD1 as D (7 bases). V shed 1 base and J shed 1 base, with 14 bases lying between them. The CDR3 is 16 residues long. The V gene's germline CDR1 is SQVTM and CDR2 ANQGSEA. The CDR3, as DNA: TGCAGCGTTGAAGGGGGGGCAGGGGGGTCCTACAATGAGCAGTTCTTC. Amino acids: CSVEGGAGGSYNEQFF.